The 9 T cell receptor beta chains listed next were all sequenced from one sample in a study of blood T cell repertoires in COVID-19 (dated by TCRdb to the early 2020s). Library method: the immunoSEQ multiplex PCR assay. TCRdb limited this immuneACCESS table to in-frame rearrangements with V and J called. A share of clones is missing; checked studies link under half to unresolved V genes, and the rest is unexplained. The sample table shows under 250,000 clones, and just under 85% are seen once. Roughly 4% of the sample rests with the top ten. The sample comprised peripheral blood. Receptor source: a man in his fifties with acute or convalescent COVID-19.

The chain uses TRBV5-4 and TRBJ2-1; D unclear. Germline-derived CDR1 and CDR2 are SGHNT and YYREEE (reference sequence). The V gene lost 10 bases and the J gene lost 0 bases, with 17 bases spanning the gap. This CDR3 has 15 residues. The CDR3 loop reads CAFGPGGFSYNEQFF. CDR3 sequence (DNA): TGTGCCTTCGGTCCTGGCGGTTTCTCCTACAATGAGCAGTTCTTC.

The J gene is TRBJ2-5, the V gene TRBV6-5; D is uncertain. The germline V gene encodes CDR1 MNHEY and CDR2 SVGAGI. The CDR3 consists of 13 residues. V was trimmed by 8 bases and J by 1 base, leaving 11 bases between them. CDR3 nucleotide sequence: TGTGCCAGCGGTCAGAATCCCCAAGAGACCCAGTACTTC. It encodes CASGQNPQETQYF.

V usage is TRBV30 and J usage is TRBJ1-4, with 7 bases lining up with TRBD1. CDR3 length: 13 amino acids. V shed 3 bases and J 6 bases; nucleotides not matched to a gene: 4. Germline V gene sequence: CDR1 GTSNPN, CDR2 SVGIG (reference sequence). DNA for the CDR3: TGTGCCTGGAGGACGACAGGGTATGAAAAACTGTTTTTT. Protein sequence: CAWRTTGYEKLFF.

In this sample, this clone turned up a few times. The chain combines TRBV2 with TRBJ1-4, with 7 bases lining up with TRBD1. V trimming: 9 bases; J trimming: 6 bases; junction bases outside the gene matches: 4. The germline CDR1 and CDR2 sequences are SNHLY and FYNNEI. CDR3 size: 12 residues. DNA for the CDR3: TGTGCCAGGGGCAGGGGGGATGAAAAACTGTTTTTT. It translates to CARGRGDEKLFF.

The chain links TRBV7-9 to TRBJ2-7; D call uncertain. This CDR3 contains 13 residues. The germline gives CDR1 SEHNR, CDR2 FQNEAQ (reference sequence). V was pared by 1 base and J by 4 bases, with 8 bases between. The CDR3 sequence: CASSLVGGYEQYF. CDR3 nucleotide sequence: TGTGCCAGCAGCTTAGTCGGTGGTTACGAGCAGTACTTC.

The chain recombines TRBV2 with TRBJ1-1; the D gene is possibly TRBD1 (5 bases). The ends were cut back, 6 bases at V and 1 base at J, with 15 bases in the middle. The CDR3 has 15 amino acids. Germline CDR1 reads SNHLY; CDR2 reads FYNNEI. The CDR3 region is CASRADSVGNTEAFF. In DNA, the CDR3 is TGTGCCAGCAGGGCTGACAGTGTCGGGAACACTGAAGCTTTCTTT.

This rearrangement joins TRBV25-1 to TRBJ1-5, with 9 bases lining up with TRBD1. The CDR3 runs to 13 residues. Germline assignment: CDR1 MGHDK and CDR2 SYGVNS. V shed 8 bases and J 5 bases; nucleotides not matched to a gene: 4. The CDR3 reads CASRDREYQPQHF. As DNA, the CDR3 is TGTGCCAGCCGGGACAGGGAATATCAGCCCCAGCATTTT.

The chain employs TRBV6-8 and TRBJ2-1, with 13 bases lining up with TRBD2. The germline V gene has CDR1 MNHGY and CDR2 SAAAGT. The CDR3 spans 16 residues. With V trimmed by 4 bases and J by 5 bases, 5 bases remained unmatched. CDR3 in DNA: TGTGCCAGCAGTTTCGGGACTAGCGGGGCCAACAATGAGCAGTTCTTC. Its translation: CASSFGTSGANNEQFF.

The V and J genes are TRBV4-1 and TRBJ2-1; 7 bases line up with TRBD2. The CDR3 contains 15 residues. In germline, CDR1 is MGHRA, CDR2 YSYEKL. With 1 base clipped from V and 7 bases from J, the junction kept 7 bases outside the gene matches. The CDR3 nucleotides are TGCGCCAGCAGCCAAGTGGAGGGCGGGAGTAATGAGCAGTTCTTC. Encoded protein: CASSQVEGGSNEQFF.